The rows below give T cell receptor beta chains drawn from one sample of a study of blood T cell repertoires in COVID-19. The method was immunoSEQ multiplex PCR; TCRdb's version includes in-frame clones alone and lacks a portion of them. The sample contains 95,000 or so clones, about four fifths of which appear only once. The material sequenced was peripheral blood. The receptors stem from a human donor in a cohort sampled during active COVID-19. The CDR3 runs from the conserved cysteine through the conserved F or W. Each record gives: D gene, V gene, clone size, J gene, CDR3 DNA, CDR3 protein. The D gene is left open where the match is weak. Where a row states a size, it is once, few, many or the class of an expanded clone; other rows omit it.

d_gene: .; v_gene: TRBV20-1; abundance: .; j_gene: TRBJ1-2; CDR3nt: TGCAGTGCTAATCGTAACTATGGCTACACCTTC; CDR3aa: CSANRNYGYTF
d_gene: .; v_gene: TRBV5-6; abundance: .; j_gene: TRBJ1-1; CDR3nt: TGTGCCAGCAGCTTTATGGGGCTGGTCACTGAAGCTTTCTTT; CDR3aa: CASSFMGLVTEAFF
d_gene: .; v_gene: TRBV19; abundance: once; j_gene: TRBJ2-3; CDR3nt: TGTGCCAGTAGTTCGATTCCGGGTGCCCCCCATACGCAGTATTTT; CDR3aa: CASSSIPGAPHTQYF
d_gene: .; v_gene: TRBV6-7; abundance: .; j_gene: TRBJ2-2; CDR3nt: TGTGCCAGCACAGGAGCGGGGAACACCGGGGAGCTGTTTTTT; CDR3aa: CASTGAGNTGELFF
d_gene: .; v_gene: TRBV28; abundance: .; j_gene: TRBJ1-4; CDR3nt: TGTGCCAGCAGTTTACAGTATGCAACTAATGAAAAACTGTTTTTT; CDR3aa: CASSLQYATNEKLFF
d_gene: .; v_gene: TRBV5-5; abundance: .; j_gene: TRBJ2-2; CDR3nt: TGTGCCAGCAGCTTGCGAGGGACTGCCACCGGGGAGCTGTTTTTT; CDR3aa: CASSLRGTATGELFF
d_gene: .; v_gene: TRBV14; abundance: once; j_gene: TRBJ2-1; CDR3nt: TGTGCCAGCAGCCAAGATACCGGGGTGATCTCCTACAATGAGCAGTTCTTC; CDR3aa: CASSQDTGVISYNEQFF
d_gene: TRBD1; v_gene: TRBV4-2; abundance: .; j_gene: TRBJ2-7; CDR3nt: TGTGCCAGCAGCCAAGTCCTTGGACAGGGGAATAACTACGAGCAGTACTTC; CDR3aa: CASSQVLGQGNNYEQYF
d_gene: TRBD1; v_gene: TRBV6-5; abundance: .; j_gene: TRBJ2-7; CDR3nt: TGTGCCAGCAGTTACCGGACAGGTTCAGCCTACGAGCAGTACTTC; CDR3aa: CASSYRTGSAYEQYF
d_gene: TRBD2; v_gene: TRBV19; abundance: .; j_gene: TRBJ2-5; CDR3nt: TGTGCCAGTAGTATTGGACTAGCGGGAGGATTTGAGACCCAGTACTTC; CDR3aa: CASSIGLAGGFETQYF
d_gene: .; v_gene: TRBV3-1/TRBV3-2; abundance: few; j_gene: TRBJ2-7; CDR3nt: TGTGCCAGCAGAGGGGCCTACGAGCAGTACTTC; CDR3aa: CASRGAYEQYF
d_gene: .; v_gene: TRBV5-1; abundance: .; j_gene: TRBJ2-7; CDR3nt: TGCGCCAGCAAGCTTAACGGCTACGAGCAGTACTTC; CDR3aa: CASKLNGYEQYF
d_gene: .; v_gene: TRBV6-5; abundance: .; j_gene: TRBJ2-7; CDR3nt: TGTGCCAGCAAGGCACTCTGGGGACAAACCTACGAGCAGTACTTC; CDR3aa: CASKALWGQTYEQYF
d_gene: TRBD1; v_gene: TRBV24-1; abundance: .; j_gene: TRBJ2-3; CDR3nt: TGTGCCACCAGTCCTGCCGGGACAGGATACACAGATACGCAGTATTTT; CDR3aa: CATSPAGTGYTDTQYF
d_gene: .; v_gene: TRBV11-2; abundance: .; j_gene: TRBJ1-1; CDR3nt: TGTGCCAGCAGCTTAAGCGGGGCGAACACTGAAGCTTTCTTT; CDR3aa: CASSLSGANTEAFF
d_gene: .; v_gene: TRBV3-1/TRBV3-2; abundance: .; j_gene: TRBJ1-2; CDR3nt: TGTGCCAGCAGCCAAGAGAGGGTCTATGGCTACACCTTC; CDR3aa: CASSQERVYGYTF
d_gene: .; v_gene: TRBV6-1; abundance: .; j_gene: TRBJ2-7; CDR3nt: TGTGCCAGCAGTCAGGGGGGAGCCTCCTACGAGCAGTACTTC; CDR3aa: CASSQGGASYEQYF
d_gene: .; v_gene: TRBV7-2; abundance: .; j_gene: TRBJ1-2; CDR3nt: TGTGCCAGCTCGTCATCGACGGAAGGGGGCTATGGCTACACCTTC; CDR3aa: CASSSSTEGGYGYTF
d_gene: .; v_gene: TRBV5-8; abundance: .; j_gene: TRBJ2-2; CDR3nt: TGTGCCAGCAGCTTAGGACAGCTGAACACCGGGGAGCTGTTTTTT; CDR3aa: CASSLGQLNTGELFF
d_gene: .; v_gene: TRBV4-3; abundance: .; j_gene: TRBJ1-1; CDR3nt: TGCGCCAGCAGCCAGAAGCGACAGGACACTGAAGCTTTCTTT; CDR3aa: CASSQKRQDTEAFF
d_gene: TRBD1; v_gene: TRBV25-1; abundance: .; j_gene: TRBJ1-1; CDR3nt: TGTGCCAGCAGGCCCACAGGGGGCACTGAAGCTTTCTTT; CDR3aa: CASRPTGGTEAFF
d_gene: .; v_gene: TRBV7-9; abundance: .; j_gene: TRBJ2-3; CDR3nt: TGTGCCAGCAGCTTCAGGGGTGAGTGGACAGATACGCAGTATTTT; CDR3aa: CASSFRGEWTDTQYF
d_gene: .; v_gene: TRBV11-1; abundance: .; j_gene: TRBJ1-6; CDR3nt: TGTGCCAGCAGCCTACCCGGGGCACCCCTCCACTTT; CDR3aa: CASSLPGAPLHF
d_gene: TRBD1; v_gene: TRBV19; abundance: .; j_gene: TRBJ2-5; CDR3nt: TGTGCCAGTAGACCTGGGACAGGGAAAGAGACCCAGTACTTC; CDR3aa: CASRPGTGKETQYF
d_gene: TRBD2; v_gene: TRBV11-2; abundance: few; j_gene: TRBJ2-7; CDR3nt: TGTGCCAGCAGCTTAGATAGGGGACTATCCTACGAGCAGTACTTC; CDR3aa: CASSLDRGLSYEQYF
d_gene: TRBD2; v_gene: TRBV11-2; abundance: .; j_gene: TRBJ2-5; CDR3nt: TGTGCCAGCAGCTTAAAACTAGCGGGAGTCGCAGAAGAGACCCAGTACTTC; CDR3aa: CASSLKLAGVAEETQYF
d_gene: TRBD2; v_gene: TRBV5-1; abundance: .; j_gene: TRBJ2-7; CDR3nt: TGCGCCAGCAGCCCCGGGGGGGAGACATGGGACGAGCAGTACTTC; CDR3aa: CASSPGGETWDEQYF
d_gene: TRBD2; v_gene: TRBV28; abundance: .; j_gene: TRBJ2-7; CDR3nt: TGTGCCAGCACCCCACCACCCGGGGAGGGCCGGTACGAGCAGTACTTC; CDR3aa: CASTPPPGEGRYEQYF
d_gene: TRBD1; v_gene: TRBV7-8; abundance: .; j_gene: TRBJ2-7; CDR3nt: TGTGCCAGCAGCTTTACAGGGGCCTACGAGCAGTACTTC; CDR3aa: CASSFTGAYEQYF
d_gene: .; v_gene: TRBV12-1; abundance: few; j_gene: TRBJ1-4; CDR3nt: TGTGCCAGCAGCCACGGACAGGGGTGTACAACTAATGAAAAACTGTTTTTT; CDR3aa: CASSHGQGCTTNEKLFF
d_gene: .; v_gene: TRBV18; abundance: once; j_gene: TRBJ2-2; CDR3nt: TGTGCCAGCTCACTAACGAGGACCGGGGAGCTGTTTTTT; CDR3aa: CASSLTRTGELFF
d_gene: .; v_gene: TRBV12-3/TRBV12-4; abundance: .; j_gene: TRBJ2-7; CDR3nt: TGTGCCAGCAGTTTCCTTCAGGTGGAGCAGTACTTC; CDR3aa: CASSFLQVEQYF
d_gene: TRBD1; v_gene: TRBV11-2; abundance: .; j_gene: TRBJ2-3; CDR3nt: TGTGCCAGCAGCTTAGGATCGCGGACAGGCGCGGGTGATACGCAGTATTTT; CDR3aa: CASSLGSRTGAGDTQYF
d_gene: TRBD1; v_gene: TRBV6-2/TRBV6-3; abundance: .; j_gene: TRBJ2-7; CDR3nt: TGTGCCAGCAGTTACTCAGGGGGCGCACCCTACGAGCAGTACTTC; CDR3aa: CASSYSGGAPYEQYF
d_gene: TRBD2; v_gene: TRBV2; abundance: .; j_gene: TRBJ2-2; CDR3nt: TGTGCCAGCAGTGAAGCGCTTCTAGCGGGGAGGGGAACCGGGGAGCTGTTTTTT; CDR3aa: CASSEALLAGRGTGELFF
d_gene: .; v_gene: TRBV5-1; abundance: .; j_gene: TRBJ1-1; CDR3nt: TGCGCCAGCAGCTTATCACAGATGAACACTGAAGCTTTCTTT; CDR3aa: CASSLSQMNTEAFF
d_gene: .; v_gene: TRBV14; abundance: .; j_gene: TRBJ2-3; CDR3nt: TGTGCCAGCAGCCAAGAACTGCGGGGAGATACGCAGTATTTT; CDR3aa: CASSQELRGDTQYF
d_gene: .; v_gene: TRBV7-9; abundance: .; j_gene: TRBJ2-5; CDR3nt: TGTGCCAGCAGCTCCGGCCAAGAGACCCAGTACTTC; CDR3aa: CASSSGQETQYF
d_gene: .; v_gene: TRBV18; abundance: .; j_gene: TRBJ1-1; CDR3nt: TGTGCCAGCTCACCAAGCCGGGTCCCCGAAGCTTTCTTT; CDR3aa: CASSPSRVPEAFF
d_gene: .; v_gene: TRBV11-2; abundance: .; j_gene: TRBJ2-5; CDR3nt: TGTGCCAGCAGCCCAGGGGTCCAAGAGACCCAGTACTTC; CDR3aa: CASSPGVQETQYF
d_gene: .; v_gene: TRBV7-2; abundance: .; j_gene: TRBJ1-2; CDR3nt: TGTGCCAGCAGCTTAGAGGTACCCGGGAGTGGCTACACCTTC; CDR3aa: CASSLEVPGSGYTF